What follows are 23 T cell receptor beta chains derived from one specimen sequenced in a study of human T cells and chemical hapten exposure. Time point specified: healthy volunteer bleed at 2 weeks. Total RNA extraction was carried out from unfractionated whole blood. Via MiXCR, TCRdb re-called the RACE reads, giving one row per CDR3 protein. This sample has some 120,000 distinct CDR3 sequences, with around 8.2% found just once. The specimen sequenced was whole blood. Receptors originate from a male donor in good health. Some clones in this sample may be carry-over from other donors' samples.

This chain joins TRBV6-2 or TRBV6-3 and TRBJ1-5; 9 bases are shared with TRBD1. J gave up 2 bases and V 2 bases, and 7 bases lay outside the gene matches. The CDR3 loop spans 17 amino acids. Germline-derived CDR1 and CDR2 are MNHEY and SVGEGT. In nucleotides, the CDR3 is TGTGCCAGCAGTTACGGAACAGGGGGCAGAGGCAATCAGCCCCAGCATTTT. Translated, it gives CASSYGTGGRGNQPQHF.

The CDR3 DNA reads as TGTGCCAGCAGTGAATTAACGGAAAGGGGAAACTATGGCTACACCTTC. Residues: CASSELTERGNYGYTF. The chain carries TRBV25-1 and TRBJ1-2; D is perhaps TRBD1 (5 bases). The CDR3 length is 16 residues. Germline CDR1 reads MGHDK; CDR2 reads SYGVNS. Trimming left V 1 base short and J 2 bases short, with 14 bases between.

This clonotype was observed many times. At one end the junction does not follow the germline gene, possibly because of a read error. The V and J genes are TRBV5-6 and TRBJ1-1; D unresolved. This CDR3 region has 11 residues. Germline CDR1 reads SGHDT; CDR2 reads YYEEEE. CDR3 residues: CASSLNSEAFF. CDR3 nucleotide sequence: TGTGCCAGCAGCTTGAACAGTGAAGCTTTCTTT.

This chain uses TRBV20-1 with TRBJ2-7; 9 bases line up with TRBD2. The length of the CDR3 is 15 residues. CDR1 is DFQATT and CDR2 is SNEGSKA in the germline V gene (reference sequence). The trim removed 6 bases at V and 0 bases at J, leaving 9 bases unmatched. CDR3 bases: TGCAGTGCAAACGTAGCGGGGGCGAACTCCTACGAGCAGTACTTC. It translates to CSANVAGANSYEQYF.

The J gene is TRBJ1-3, the V gene TRBV30, with D possibly matching TRBD1 (6 bases). V dropped 3 bases and J dropped 4 bases, with 13 bases sitting between them. Germline V gives CDR1 GTSNPN, CDR2 SVGIG (reference sequence). This CDR3 spans 14 amino acids. The CDR3 sequence: CAWSKPGQGNTIYF. The CDR3, as DNA: TGTGCCTGGAGCAAACCGGGACAAGGAAACACCATATATTTT.

There are a few counts of this clonotype. The rearrangement uses TRBV5-6 and TRBJ2-2; D is unresolved. Deletions cut 4 bases from V and 0 bases from J, with 7 bases between. The germline V gene has CDR1 SGHDT and CDR2 YYEEEE. The CDR3 is made up of 14 amino acids. CDR3 bases: TGTGCCAGCAGCCCAGTCGCGAACACCGGGGAGCTGTTTTTT. Its protein is CASSPVANTGELFF.

The J gene is TRBJ2-3, the V gene TRBV7-9; a weak D match, TRBD2 (6 bases). Germline V lookup: CDR1 SEHNR, CDR2 FQNEAQ (reference sequence). The V end lost 0 bases, the J end lost 7 bases, and 8 bases lay between the germline ends. The length of the CDR3 is 13 residues. CDR3 sequence: CASSLAAGNTQYF. Written as DNA, the CDR3 is TGTGCCAGCAGCTTAGCGGCGGGAAATACGCAGTATTTT.

This chain joins TRBV5-1 and TRBJ2-1, with D perhaps matching TRBD2 (6 bases). V lost 0 bases, J lost 0 bases, and 10 bases lay in between. The CDR3 sequence is 16 residues long. The germline V gene has CDR1 SGHRS and CDR2 YFSETQ. CDR3 bases: TGCGCCAGCAGCTTGGCGGGAGACGGCTCCTACAATGAGCAGTTCTTC. It yields the protein CASSLAGDGSYNEQFF.

V and J are TRBV6-2 or TRBV6-3 and TRBJ2-7; D gene unclear. CDR1 is MNHEY, CDR2 SVGEGT, per germline. This CDR3 has 13 amino acids. The ends were cut back, 2 bases at V and 2 bases at J, with 7 bases in the middle. The CDR3 region has the DNA TGTGCCAGCAGTTACGGTGTCACCTACGAGCAGTACTTC. Protein sequence: CASSYGVTYEQYF.

The chain combines TRBV12-3 or TRBV12-4 with TRBJ1-1; 7 bases are a match to TRBD1. V dropped 7 bases and J dropped 0; count of bases not matched to a gene: 17. The CDR3 is 18 amino acids. The CDR3 nucleotides are TGTGCCAGCACCCTCTGGGCCACAGGGGCACCGTTGAACACTGAAGCTTTCTTT. It codes for CASTLWATGAPLNTEAFF.

This clonotype appeared a few times. The chain has TRBV7-2 and TRBJ2-7; the D gene is possibly TRBD2 (5 bases). The CDR3 contains 14 residues. Trimming shortened V by 5 bases and J by 2 bases, and 13 bases separated the two germline ends. Germline values: CDR1 SGHTA, CDR2 FQGNSA. The CDR3, as DNA: TGTGCCAGCAGCGAAGTCAGCGGAACCTACGAGCAGTACTTC. Residues: CASSEVSGTYEQYF.

This chain uses TRBV7-6 with TRBJ2-1, with TRBD2 identical over 13 bases. With V trimmed by 5 bases and J by 5 bases, 9 bases remained unmatched. Per germline, CDR1 SGHVS and CDR2 FNYEAQ. This CDR3 spans 17 amino acids. The CDR3 DNA reads TGTGCCAGCAGCCCACGCTTGGGACTAGCGGGGAACAATGAGCAGTTCTTC. It translates to CASSPRLGLAGNNEQFF.

This clonotype was recorded a few times. The V gene is TRBV6-4, the J gene TRBJ2-2, with a possible D match to TRBD2 (6 bases). With 2 bases removed from V and 6 bases from J, the gap between germline ends came to 7 bases. This CDR3 region has 13 residues. The germline V gene encodes CDR1 MRHNA and CDR2 SNTAGT. CDR3 in amino acids: CASSDGGSGELFF. CDR3 nucleotides: TGTGCCAGCAGTGACGGGGGGTCCGGGGAGCTGTTTTTT.

The chain links TRBV6-5 to TRBJ1-1, with TRBD1 identical over 7 bases. The length of the CDR3 is 12 residues. J gave up 8 bases and V 6 bases, and 6 bases lay outside the gene matches. In germline, CDR1 is MNHEY, CDR2 SVGAGI. CDR3 protein: CASSPQGLEAFF. The DNA of the CDR3 is TGTGCCAGCAGCCCACAGGGGCTGGAAGCTTTCTTT.

This clonotype was detected many times. The chain has TRBV27 and TRBJ2-7; D is undetermined. Germline V gene data show CDR1 as MNHEY and CDR2 as SMNVEV (reference sequence). This CDR3 region has 12 residues. The germline V and J ends were trimmed by 2 bases and 4 bases, with 6 bases remaining between them. In DNA form, the CDR3 reads TGTGCCAGCAGTTTAAAGGGATACGAGCAGTACTTC. Amino acid sequence: CASSLKGYEQYF.

In its sample, this clonotype was seen many times. The chain carries TRBV29-1 and TRBJ2-7; 11 positions match TRBD1. The V gene's germline CDR1 is SQVTM and CDR2 ANQGSEA. This CDR3 comprises 12 residues. V shed 6 bases and J 5 bases; nucleotides not matched to a gene: 3. CDR3 loop: CSVGGQGDEQYF. The CDR3 DNA sequence: TGCAGCGTGGGGGGACAGGGGGACGAGCAGTACTTC.

This clonotype was picked up many times. The chain employs TRBV6-2 or TRBV6-3 and TRBJ2-7, with D unresolved. Per germline, CDR1 MNHEY and CDR2 SVGEGT. Between the trimmed V and J ends, which lost 3 bases and 3 bases, there was a span of 12 bases. The CDR3 totals 14 residues. The CDR3 coding sequence is TGTGCCAGCAGTTATACGGGTCTCCTCTACGAGCAGTACTTC. It specifies CASSYTGLLYEQYF.

This clonotype was counted many times. The J gene is TRBJ1-6, the V gene TRBV6-1, with D perhaps TRBD1 (5 bases). V was pared by 2 bases and J by 7 bases, with 9 bases between. CDR3 length equals 14 residues. Per the germline V gene, CDR1 is MNHNS and CDR2 is SASEGT. CDR3 sequence (DNA): TGTGCCAGCAGTGAACCAGGGTCAAATTCACCCCTCCACTTT. Encoded protein: CASSEPGSNSPLHF.

The CDR3 is CASSYPPTGKNTEAFF. In DNA form, the CDR3 reads TGTGCCAGCAGCTACCCCCCCACAGGGAAGAACACTGAAGCTTTCTTT. The chain links TRBV7-9 to TRBJ1-1, with D possibly being TRBD1 (6 bases). The V gene's germline CDR1 is SEHNR and CDR2 FQNEAQ (reference sequence). This CDR3 region has 16 residues. Trimming took off 4 bases at V and 1 base at J, with 16 bases between the two ends.

V usage is TRBV16 and J usage is TRBJ2-7, with D possibly matching TRBD2 (6 bases). Germline V gene data show CDR1 as KGHSY and CDR2 as FQNENV. This CDR3 has 14 residues. Trimming cost V 0 bases and J 6 bases, with 12 bases left between them. CDR3 nucleotides: TGTGCCAGCAGCCAATCGGAATCGACTAGCGAGCAGTACTTC. This encodes CASSQSESTSEQYF.

The chain has TRBV15 and TRBJ2-3; TRBD2 matches 11 bases. With 5 bases clipped from V and 3 bases from J, the junction kept 4 bases outside the gene matches. CDR3 length: 15 residues. Germline CDR1 reads LNHNV; CDR2 reads YYDKDF (reference sequence). The CDR3 region has the DNA TGTGCCACCAGCGGTAGCGGGGGGGCTACAGATACGCAGTATTTT. Protein product: CATSGSGGATDTQYF.

This clonotype has a count of ten or more. The chain joins TRBV5-1 to TRBJ2-2; 8 bases line up with TRBD1. V lost 0 bases and J lost 3; bases outside the gene matches: 4. This CDR3 is built from 16 residues. CDR1 is SGHRS, CDR2 YFSETQ, per germline. Here the CDR3 reads CASSLDRQGYTGELFF. CDR3 sequence (DNA): TGCGCCAGCAGCTTGGATCGACAGGGGTACACCGGGGAGCTGTTTTTT. Based on the CDR3 plus reference TRBV5-1 and TRBJ2-2, the full variable domain is KAGVTQTPRYLIKTRGQQVTLSCSPISGHRSVSWYQQTPGQGLQFLFEYFSETQRNKGNFPGRFSGRQFSNSRSEMNVSTLELGDSALYLCASSLDRQGYTGELFFGEGSRLTVL.

This sequence joins TRBV20-1 and TRBJ2-1, with D perhaps TRBD2 (6 bases). This CDR3 region has 19 residues. Germline V gives CDR1 DFQATT, CDR2 SNEGSKA (reference sequence). The V end was cut by 1 base, the J end by 2 bases, with 24 bases between. CDR3 loop: CSARVPPPSAGGPYNEQFF. The CDR3 bases are TGCAGTGCTAGAGTCCCTCCTCCTAGCGCCGGTGGGCCCTACAATGAGCAGTTCTTC.